This TCR beta chain is from a study of lymphopenia after photon versus proton radiotherapy. Germline V gene data show CDR1 as PRHDT and CDR2 as FYEKMQ (reference sequence). The CDR3 is made up of 16 amino acids. V gave up 4 bases and J gave up 6 bases; unmatched junction bases: 12. Produced via immunoSEQ multiplex PCR; TCRdb's table is partial and in-frame only. The sample holds 50,000 to 60,000 clones, roughly 90% seen once. Findings of the study overall: After the lymphocyte nadir, photon-treated repertoires showed oligoclonal expansion, especially of CD8+ Temra cells. Relative stability marked proton patients; photon patients lost diversity and naive cells. Survival link was tested only in deceased patients; proton benefit remains a possibility. A bigger post-nadir fall in TCR diversity correlated inversely with survival time in deceased patients.

Points on this clone: Its antigen is not known.

The clonotype originates from a woman between 35 and 50 years old with cholangiocarcinoma. Source: peripheral blood, taken from a patient treated with photon-based radiotherapy. This chain uses TRBV13 with TRBJ2-1; 7 bases fit TRBD2. The CDR3 reads CASSSVLSGKTNEQFF. CDR3 sequence (DNA): TGTGCCAGCAGCTCGGTCCTGAGCGGGAAGACCAATGAGCAGTTCTTC.